What follows is one T cell receptor (beta chain) and its context. This sample was taken from a study of PD-1 blockade in classical Hodgkin lymphoma. Assay used: immunoSEQ multiplex PCR; TCRdb lists only in-frame clones, some missing. The sample carries fewer than 90,000 clones, over 90% recorded once. Time point given: newly diagnosed, previously untreated cHL patient sample. Sequences were obtained from peripheral blood mononuclear cells (PBMCs). The sequence was collected from a human donor with classical Hodgkin lymphoma.

CDR3 nucleotide sequence: TGCAGCGCCTTACAGGGGAACACTGAAGCTTTCTTT. It translates to CSALQGNTEAFF. This rearrangement joins TRBV29-1 to TRBJ1-1, with D possibly being TRBD1 (6 bases). Trimming stripped 7 bases from V and 1 base from J, with 10 bases between. The germline V gene encodes CDR1 SQVTM and CDR2 ANQGSEA. The CDR3 has 12 amino acids.